Shown below are 7 T cell receptor beta chains from a single sample sequenced in a study of radiation and T cells in renal cell carcinoma (dated by TCRdb to 2020 to 2021). Library construction relied on the immunoSEQ multiplex PCR assay. TCRdb holds this immuneACCESS table with in-frame rearrangements only. Some clones are missing; in checked studies, unresolved V genes explain under half, and the rest has no known cause. The sample table records roughly 100,000 clones; around nine tenths of these occur just once. Together, the top ten hold roughly 8% of the sample. The sample's time point label, in plain terms: baseline pretreatment blood. The treatment or condition label here, explained by the study, means: 15 Gy SBRT to primary tumor, nephrectomy 4 weeks later. The sequences come from blood, collected from a patient whose treatment included radiotherapy and nephrectomy. The receptors here all came from a man between 50 and 59 years old with renal cell carcinoma.

The table lists this clone with a count of one. J is TRBJ2-1 and V is TRBV27; D assignment may be TRBD1 or TRBD2 (5 bases each). This CDR3 contains 11 residues. The V gene lost 6 bases and the J gene lost 10 bases, with 10 bases spanning the gap. CDR1 is MNHEY and CDR2 is SMNVEV in the germline V gene (reference sequence). CDR3 sequence reads: CASRWGGEQFF. The CDR3 DNA follows: TGTGCCAGCAGGTGGGGCGGGGAGCAGTTCTTC.

This clone occurred once. V gene TRBV5-6 combines with J gene TRBJ2-1, with D perhaps given as TRBD1 or TRBD2 (5 bases each). Germline CDR1 SGHDT, CDR2 YYEEEE. V was clipped by 4 bases and J by 6 bases, with 17 bases between them. The CDR3 covers 15 residues. In DNA, the CDR3 is TGTGCCAGCAGCCCCGGGACCCAGAGAGGCAATGAGCAGTTCTTC. Translated, it gives CASSPGTQRGNEQFF.

The table lists this clone with a count of one. V and J are TRBV5-4 and TRBJ1-3; D is perhaps TRBD1 (5 bases). This CDR3 spans 16 amino acids. Per germline, CDR1 SGHNT and CDR2 YYREEE (reference sequence). With 4 bases removed from V and 3 bases from J, the gap between germline ends came to 17 bases. DNA for the CDR3: TGTGCCAGCAGCCCGGGCGGGACCGCGCTTGGAAACACCATATATTTT. This encodes CASSPGGTALGNTIYF.

The chain couples TRBV7-9 to TRBJ2-4; 8 bases are a match to TRBD2. CDR3 length: 14 residues. The germline V gene encodes CDR1 SEHNR and CDR2 FQNEAQ (reference sequence). The V segment lost 3 bases and the J segment 4 bases; nucleotides outside the gene matches: 2. The CDR3 spells CASSFGRGKNIQYF. Written as DNA, the CDR3 is TGTGCCAGCAGCTTCGGGAGGGGTAAAAACATTCAGTACTTC.

V gene TRBV7-3 combines with J gene TRBJ2-1; no definite D call. Germline V lookup: CDR1 SGHTA, CDR2 FQGTGA. Deletions cut 2 bases from V and 8 bases from J, with 10 bases between. CDR3 length: 13 amino acids. Here the CDR3 reads CASSLLSSHEQFF. CDR3 bases: TGTGCCAGCAGCTTACTTTCCAGTCATGAGCAGTTCTTC.

The chain employs TRBV21-1 and TRBJ1-4; the D segment call TRBD1 is taken from the table without a DNA check. TRBV21-1 is a documented pseudogene. CDR3 size: 17 residues. CDR3 coding DNA: TGTGCCAGCAGCAAGTCCGGCAGGGGGCCGGGTAATGAAAAACTGTTTTTT. It yields the protein CASSKSGRGPGNEKLFF.

The gene calls are TRBV27 and TRBJ1-1; the match to TRBD1 covers 12 bases. With V trimmed by 5 bases and J by 4 bases, 8 bases remained unmatched. The germline V gene has CDR1 MNHEY and CDR2 SMNVEV (reference sequence). This CDR3 contains 16 residues. CDR3 in DNA: TGTGCCAGCAGTACCGGGACAGGGGGCTGGAGCACTGAAGCTTTCTTT. It encodes CASSTGTGGWSTEAFF.